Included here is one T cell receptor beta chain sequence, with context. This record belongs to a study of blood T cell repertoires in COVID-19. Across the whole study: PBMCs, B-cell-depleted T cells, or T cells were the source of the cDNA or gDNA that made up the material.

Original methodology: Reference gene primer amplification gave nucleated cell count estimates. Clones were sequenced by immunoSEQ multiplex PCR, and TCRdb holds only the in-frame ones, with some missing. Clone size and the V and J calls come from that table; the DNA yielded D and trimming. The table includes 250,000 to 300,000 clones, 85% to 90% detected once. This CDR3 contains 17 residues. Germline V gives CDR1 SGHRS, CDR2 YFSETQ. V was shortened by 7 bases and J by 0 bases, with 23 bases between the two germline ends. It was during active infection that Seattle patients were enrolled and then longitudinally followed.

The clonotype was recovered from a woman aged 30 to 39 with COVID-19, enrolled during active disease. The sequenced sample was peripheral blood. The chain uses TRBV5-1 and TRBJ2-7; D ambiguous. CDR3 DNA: TGCGCCAGCTCGAGGTCCGAAGACGGAGCTAACTCCTACGAGCAGTACTTC. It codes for CASSRSEDGANSYEQYF.